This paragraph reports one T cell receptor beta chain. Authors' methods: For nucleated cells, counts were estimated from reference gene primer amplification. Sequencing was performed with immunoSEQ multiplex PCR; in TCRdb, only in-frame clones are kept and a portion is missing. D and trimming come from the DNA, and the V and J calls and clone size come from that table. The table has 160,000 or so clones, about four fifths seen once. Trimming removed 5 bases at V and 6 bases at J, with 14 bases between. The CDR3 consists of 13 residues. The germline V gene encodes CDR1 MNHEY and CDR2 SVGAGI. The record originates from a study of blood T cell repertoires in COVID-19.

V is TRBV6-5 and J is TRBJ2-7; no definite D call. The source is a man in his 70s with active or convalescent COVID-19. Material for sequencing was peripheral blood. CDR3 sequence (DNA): TGTGCCAGCAGTCCAGATCACCGAGGCGAGCAGTACTTC. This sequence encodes CASSPDHRGEQYF.